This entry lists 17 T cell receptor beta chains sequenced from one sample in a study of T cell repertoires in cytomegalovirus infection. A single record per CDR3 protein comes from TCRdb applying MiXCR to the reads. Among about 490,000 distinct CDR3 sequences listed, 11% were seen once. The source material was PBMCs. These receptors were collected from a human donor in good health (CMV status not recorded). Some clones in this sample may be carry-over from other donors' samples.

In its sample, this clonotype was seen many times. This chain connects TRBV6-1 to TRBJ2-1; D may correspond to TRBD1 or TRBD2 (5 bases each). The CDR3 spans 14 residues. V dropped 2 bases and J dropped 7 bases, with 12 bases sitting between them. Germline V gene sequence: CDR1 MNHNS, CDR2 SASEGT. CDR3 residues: CASSESLGTNEQFF. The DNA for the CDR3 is TGTGCCAGCAGTGAATCCTTGGGGACGAATGAGCAGTTCTTC.

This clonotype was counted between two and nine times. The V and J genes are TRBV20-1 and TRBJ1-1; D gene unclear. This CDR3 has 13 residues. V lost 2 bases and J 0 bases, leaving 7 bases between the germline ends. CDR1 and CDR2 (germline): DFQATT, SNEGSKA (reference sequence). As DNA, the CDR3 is TGCAGTGCTAGAAGAGCCATGAACACTGAAGCTTTCTTT. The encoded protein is CSARRAMNTEAFF.

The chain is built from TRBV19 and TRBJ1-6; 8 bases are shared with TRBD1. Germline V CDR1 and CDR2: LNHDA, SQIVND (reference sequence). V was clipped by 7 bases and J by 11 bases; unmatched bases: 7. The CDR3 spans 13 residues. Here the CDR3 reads CASNRGDDTPLHF. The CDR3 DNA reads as TGTGCCAGTAACAGGGGGGATGATACACCCCTCCACTTT.

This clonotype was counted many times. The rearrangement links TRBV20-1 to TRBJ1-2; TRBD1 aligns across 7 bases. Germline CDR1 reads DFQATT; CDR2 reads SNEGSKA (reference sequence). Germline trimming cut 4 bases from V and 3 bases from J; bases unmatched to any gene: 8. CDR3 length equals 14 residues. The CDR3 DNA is TGCAGTGCTACTCCCAGGGGGAGATACTATGGCTACACCTTC. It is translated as CSATPRGRYYGYTF.

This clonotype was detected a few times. The CDR3 sequence is CASSYSVGRRYTEAFF. CDR3 nucleotide sequence: TGTGCCAGCAGTTACTCGGTGGGGAGGAGGTACACTGAAGCTTTCTTT. The chain joins TRBV6-5 to TRBJ1-1; D remains ambiguous. The CDR3 runs to 16 residues. CDR1 MNHEY and CDR2 SVGAGI come from the germline V gene. With 0 bases removed from V and 3 bases from J, the gap between germline ends came to 14 bases.

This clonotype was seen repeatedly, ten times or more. Written as DNA, the CDR3 is TGCAGTGCTAGATCCGGGACTAGCGGAACCGGGGAGCTGTTTTTT. Protein product: CSARSGTSGTGELFF. This sequence joins TRBV20-1 and TRBJ2-2; 11 bases align to TRBD2. Trimming removed 2 bases from V and 5 bases from J; junction bases left unmatched: 4. Germline V gives CDR1 DFQATT, CDR2 SNEGSKA (reference sequence). The CDR3 contains 15 residues.

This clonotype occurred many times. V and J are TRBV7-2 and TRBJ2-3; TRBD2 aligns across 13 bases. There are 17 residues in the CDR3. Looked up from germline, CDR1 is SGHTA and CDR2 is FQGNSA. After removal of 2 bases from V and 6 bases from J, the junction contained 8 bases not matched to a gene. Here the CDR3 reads CASSLRLGTSGKDTQYF. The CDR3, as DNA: TGTGCCAGCAGCTTAAGGCTCGGGACTAGCGGGAAGGATACGCAGTATTTT.

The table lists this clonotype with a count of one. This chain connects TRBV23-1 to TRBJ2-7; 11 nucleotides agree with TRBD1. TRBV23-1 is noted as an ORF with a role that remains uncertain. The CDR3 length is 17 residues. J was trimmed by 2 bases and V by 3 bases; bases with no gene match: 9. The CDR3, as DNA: TGCGCCAGCAGTCACCCCAACCCGGGACAGGGGGCCTACGAGCAGTACTTC. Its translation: CASSHPNPGQGAYEQYF.

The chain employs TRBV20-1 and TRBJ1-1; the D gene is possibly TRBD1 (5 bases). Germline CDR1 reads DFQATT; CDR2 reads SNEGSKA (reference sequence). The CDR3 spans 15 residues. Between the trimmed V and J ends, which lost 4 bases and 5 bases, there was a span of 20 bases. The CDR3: CSATFGTVGGTEAFF. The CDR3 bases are TGCAGTGCTACTTTTGGGACGGTGGGGGGTACTGAAGCTTTCTTT.

The CDR3 DNA reads as TGTGCCAGCAGCCCCGGACAGTTCAATCAGCCCCAGCATTTT. Its translation is CASSPGQFNQPQHF. The chain recombines TRBV6-2 or TRBV6-3 with TRBJ1-5; possible D gene TRBD1, 6 bases. CDR3 size: 14 residues. V was shortened by 6 bases and J by 3 bases, with 12 bases between the two germline ends. Germline V gene data show CDR1 as MNHEY and CDR2 as SVGEGT.

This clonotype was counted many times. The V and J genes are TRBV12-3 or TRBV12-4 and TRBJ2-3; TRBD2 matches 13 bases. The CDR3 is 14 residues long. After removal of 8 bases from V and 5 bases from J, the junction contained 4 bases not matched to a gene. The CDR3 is CASGTSGAVDTQYF. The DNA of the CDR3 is TGTGCCAGCGGGACTAGCGGGGCGGTAGATACGCAGTATTTT.

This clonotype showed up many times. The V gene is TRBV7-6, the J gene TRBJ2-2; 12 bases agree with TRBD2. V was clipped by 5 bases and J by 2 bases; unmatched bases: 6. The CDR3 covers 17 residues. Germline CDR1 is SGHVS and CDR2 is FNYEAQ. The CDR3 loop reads CASSTRLAGANTGELFF. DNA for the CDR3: TGTGCCAGCAGCACCAGACTAGCGGGAGCTAACACCGGGGAGCTGTTTTTT. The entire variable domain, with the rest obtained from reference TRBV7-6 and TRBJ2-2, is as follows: GAGVSQSPRYKVTKRGQDVALRCDPISGHVSLYWYRQALGQGPEFLTYFNYEAQQDKSGLPNDRFSAERPEGSISTLTIQRTEQRDSAMYRCASSTRLAGANTGELFFGEGSRLTVL.

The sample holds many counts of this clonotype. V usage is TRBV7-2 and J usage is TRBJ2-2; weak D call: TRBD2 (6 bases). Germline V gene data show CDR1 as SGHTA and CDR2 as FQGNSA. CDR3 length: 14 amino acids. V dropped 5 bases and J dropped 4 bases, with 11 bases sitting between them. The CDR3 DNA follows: TGTGCCAGCAGCCCGGGACTGTCCACCGGGGAGCTGTTTTTT. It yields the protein CASSPGLSTGELFF.

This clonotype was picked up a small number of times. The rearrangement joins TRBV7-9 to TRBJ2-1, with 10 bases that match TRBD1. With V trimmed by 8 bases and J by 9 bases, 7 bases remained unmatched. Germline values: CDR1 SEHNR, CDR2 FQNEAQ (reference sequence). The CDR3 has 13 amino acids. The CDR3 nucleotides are TGTGCCAGCCAGGCTGACAGGGGGCTTGAGCAGTTCTTC. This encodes CASQADRGLEQFF.

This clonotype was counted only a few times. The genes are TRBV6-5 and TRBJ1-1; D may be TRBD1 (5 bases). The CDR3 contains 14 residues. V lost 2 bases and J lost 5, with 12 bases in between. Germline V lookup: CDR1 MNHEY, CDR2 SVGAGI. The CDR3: CASSYEQEGTEAFF. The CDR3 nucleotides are TGTGCCAGCAGTTACGAACAGGAGGGGACTGAAGCTTTCTTT.

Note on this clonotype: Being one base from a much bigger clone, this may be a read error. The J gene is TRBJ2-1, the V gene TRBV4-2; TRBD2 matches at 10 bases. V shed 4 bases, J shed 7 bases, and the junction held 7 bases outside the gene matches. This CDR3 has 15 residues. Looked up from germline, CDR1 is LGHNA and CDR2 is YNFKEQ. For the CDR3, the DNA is TGTGCCAGCAGCCGAGCGGGAGGGCCTAGAAATGAGCAGTTCTTC. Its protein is CASSRAGGPRNEQFF.

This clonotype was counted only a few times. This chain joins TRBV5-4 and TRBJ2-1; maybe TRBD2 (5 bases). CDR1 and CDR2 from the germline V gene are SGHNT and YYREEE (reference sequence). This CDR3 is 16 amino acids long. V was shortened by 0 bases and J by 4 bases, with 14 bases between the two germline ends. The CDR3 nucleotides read TGTGCCAGCAGCTTGGCCGGAGGTTCTTGGTACAATGAGCAGTTCTTC. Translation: CASSLAGGSWYNEQFF.